A selection of T cell receptor beta chains follows, all from one sample in a study of blood T cell repertoires in COVID-19. The repertoire was sequenced with immunoSEQ multiplex PCR; TCRdb's copy has only in-frame clones and lacks some. The repertoire includes around 75,000 clones, about 89% of them detected once, and approximately 0.59% sits in the top ten. The source material was peripheral blood. The receptor source for this set is a man aged 55 to 70 with acute or convalescent COVID-19. Both conserved end residues are part of each CDR3. The order of the fields is clone size, J gene, V gene, D gene, CDR3 DNA, CDR3 protein. D genes are given only for firm matches. The size entry is marked missing in some rows and otherwise reads once, few, many or a size class.

- | TRBJ2-2 | TRBV5-1 | TRBD2 | TGCGCCAGCAGCACAACTAGCGGGGGGGCCCCCACCGGGGAGCTGTTTTTT | CASSTTSGGAPTGELFF
- | TRBJ2-1 | TRBV24-1 | TRBD2 | TGTGCCACCAGTGGCCCCACTAGGACTAGATATGCGAATGAGCAGTTCTTC | CATSGPTRTRYANEQFF
- | TRBJ2-3 | TRBV5-4 | TRBD1 | TGTGCCAGCAGCAGCCGGGACAGGCAACCAGATACGCAGTATTTT | CASSSRDRQPDTQYF
- | TRBJ2-1 | TRBV7-2 | TRBD2 | TGTGCCAGCAGCCCCGTGGGAGGGAGCGGGAATATCGATGAGCAGTTCTTC | CASSPVGGSGNIDEQFF
- | TRBJ2-5 | TRBV12-5 | - | TGTGCTAGTGGTTCTTCTGTAGCCCAAGAGACCCAGTACTTC | CASGSSVAQETQYF
- | TRBJ2-2 | TRBV2 | - | TGTGCCAGCAGCGACAGGATGGGGGAGCTGTTTTTT | CASSDRMGELFF
- | TRBJ1-6 | TRBV5-1 | - | TGCGCCAGCAGCCTAGAATCTGCGGTGGGTTCACCCCTCCACTTT | CASSLESAVGSPLHF
few | TRBJ2-1 | TRBV10-2 | - | TGCGCCAGCAGTGAAGGGGAAGGGTACAATGAGCAGTTCTTC | CASSEGEGYNEQFF
- | TRBJ2-1 | TRBV30 | TRBD2 | TGTGCCTGGAGTGGGGGACTAGCGGGGACGAATGAGCAGTTCTTC | CAWSGGLAGTNEQFF
once | TRBJ1-2 | TRBV29-1 | TRBD1 | TGCAGCGTTAAGACAGGGGATCATGGCTACACCTTC | CSVKTGDHGYTF
- | TRBJ2-1 | TRBV24-1 | TRBD2 | TGTGCCACCAGTGGGTCTAGCGGGAGGTTCTCCTACAATGAGCAGTTCTTC | CATSGSSGRFSYNEQFF
- | TRBJ2-2 | TRBV6-5 | - | TGTGCCAGCATAATTCCCGGGAACACCGGGGAGCTGTTTTTT | CASIIPGNTGELFF
- | TRBJ2-5 | TRBV5-1 | TRBD2 | TGCGCCAGCAACTTCAAGGGAGGGGAGGAGACCCAGTACTTC | CASNFKGGEETQYF
- | TRBJ2-4 | TRBV29-1 | - | TGCAGCGCCGAAGAGGGTGGCTGGAGCATTCAGTACTTC | CSAEEGGWSIQYF
- | TRBJ1-4 | TRBV4-1 | TRBD1 | TGCGCCAGCAGCCAAGCTAGACAGGGAGGATCCACCAAACTGTTTTTT | CASSQARQGGSTKLFF
- | TRBJ2-3 | TRBV5-1 | - | TGCGCCAGCAGCTTGGCTTCAGCTTCTAGCCGCACAGATACGCAGTATTTT | CASSLASASSRTDTQYF